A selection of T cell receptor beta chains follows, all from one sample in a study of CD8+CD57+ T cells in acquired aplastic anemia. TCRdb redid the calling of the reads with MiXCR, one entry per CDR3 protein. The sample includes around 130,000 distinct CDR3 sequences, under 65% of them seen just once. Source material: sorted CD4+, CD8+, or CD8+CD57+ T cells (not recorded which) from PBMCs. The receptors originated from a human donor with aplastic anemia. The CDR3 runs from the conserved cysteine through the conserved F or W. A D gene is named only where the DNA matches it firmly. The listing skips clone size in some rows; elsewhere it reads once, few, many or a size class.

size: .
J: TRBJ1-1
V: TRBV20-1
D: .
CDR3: CSAREDRWGGNTEAFF
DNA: TGCAGTGCTAGAGAGGACAGATGGGGGGGAAACACTGAAGCTTTCTTT

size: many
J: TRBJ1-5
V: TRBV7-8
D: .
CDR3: CASSLLGTGNQPQHF
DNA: TGTGCCAGCAGCTTATTGGGTACGGGCAATCAGCCCCAGCATTTT

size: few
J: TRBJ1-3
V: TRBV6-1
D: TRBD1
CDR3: CASSMLGGQGAGNTIYF
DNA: TGTGCCAGCAGTATGCTCGGGGGACAGGGGGCTGGAAACACCATATATTTT

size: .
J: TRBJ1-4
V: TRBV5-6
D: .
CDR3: CASSLVRGGVNEKLFF
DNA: TGTGCCAGCAGCTTGGTGCGGGGGGGCGTTAATGAAAAACTGTTTTTT

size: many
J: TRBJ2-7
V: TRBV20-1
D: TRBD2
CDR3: CSASLRENEQYF
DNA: TGCAGTGCTTCCTTGCGGGAGAACGAGCAGTACTTC

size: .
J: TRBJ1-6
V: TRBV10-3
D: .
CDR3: CAISVEESNSPLHF
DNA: TGTGCCATCAGTGTAGAGGAAAGCAATTCACCCCTCCACTTT

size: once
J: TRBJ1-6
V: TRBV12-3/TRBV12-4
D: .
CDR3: CASSEQANSPLRF
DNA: TGTGCCAGCAGTGAACAGGCCAATTCACCCCTCCGCTTT

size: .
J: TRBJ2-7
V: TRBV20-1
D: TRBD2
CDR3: CSARGQLAGLAEQYF
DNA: TGCAGTGCTAGAGGACAACTAGCGGGGTTGGCCGAGCAGTACTTC

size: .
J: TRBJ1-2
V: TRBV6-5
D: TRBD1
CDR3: CASSSTGGFTF
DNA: TGTGCCAGCAGTTCGACAGGGGGTTTCACCTTC

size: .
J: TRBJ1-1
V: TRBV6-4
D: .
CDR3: CASRTHRQGYTEAFF
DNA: TGTGCCAGCAGGACCCATAGACAAGGGTACACTGAAGCTTTCTTT

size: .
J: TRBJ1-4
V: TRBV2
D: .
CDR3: CASRAEVEKLFF
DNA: TGTGCCAGCAGGGCGGAGGTTGAAAAACTGTTTTTT

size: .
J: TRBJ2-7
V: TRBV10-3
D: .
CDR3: CAIQRNSYEQYF
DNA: TGTGCCATCCAAAGGAACTCCTACGAGCAGTACTTC

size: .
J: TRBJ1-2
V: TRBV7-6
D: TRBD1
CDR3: CAVRQGNYGYTF
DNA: TGTGCCGTCAGACAGGGCAACTATGGCTACACCTTC

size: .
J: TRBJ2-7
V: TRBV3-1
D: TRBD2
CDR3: CASSPQTSFYEQYF
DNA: TGTGCCAGCAGCCCTCAGACTAGCTTCTACGAGCAGTACTTC

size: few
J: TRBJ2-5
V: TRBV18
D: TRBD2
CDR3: CASSPGLAGAQETQYF
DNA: TGTGCCAGCTCACCAGGACTAGCGGGGGCCCAAGAGACCCAGTACTTC

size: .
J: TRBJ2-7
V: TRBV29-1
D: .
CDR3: CSVEVPTDTKWSTSYEQYF
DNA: TGCAGCGTTGAAGTCCCAACCGACACTAAATGGAGTACATCCTACGAGCAGTACTTC

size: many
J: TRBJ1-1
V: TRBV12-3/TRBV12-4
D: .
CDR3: CASSWAGGEESTEAFF
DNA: TGTGCCAGCAGTTGGGCGGGGGGGGAGGAGAGCACTGAAGCTTTCTTT

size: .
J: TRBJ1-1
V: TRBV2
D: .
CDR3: CASRASVHTEAFF
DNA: TGTGCCAGCAGAGCGAGCGTGCATACTGAAGCTTTCTTT

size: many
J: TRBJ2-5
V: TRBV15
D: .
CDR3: CATSIFRVPMYF
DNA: TGTGCCACCAGCATATTCCGAGTCCCTATGTACTTC

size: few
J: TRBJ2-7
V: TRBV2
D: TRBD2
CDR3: CASTVGGGEQYF
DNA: TGTGCCAGCACCGTTGGGGGGGGCGAGCAGTACTTC

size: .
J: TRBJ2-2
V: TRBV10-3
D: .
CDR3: CAIRRSEGPNTGELFF
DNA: TGTGCCATCAGACGAAGTGAGGGACCGAACACCGGGGAGCTGTTTTTT

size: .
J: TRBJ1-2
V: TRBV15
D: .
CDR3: CATSRDRNNVYGYTF
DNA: TGTGCCACCAGCAGAGACAGGAACAATGTGTATGGCTACACCTTC

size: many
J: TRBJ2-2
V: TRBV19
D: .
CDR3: CASSIVGGNTGELFF
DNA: TGTGCCAGTAGTATAGTGGGCGGGAACACCGGGGAGCTGTTTTTT

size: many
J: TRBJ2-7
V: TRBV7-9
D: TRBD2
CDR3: CASSLSGLAGEGEQYF
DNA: TGTGCCAGCAGCTTATCTGGACTAGCGGGAGAAGGCGAGCAGTACTTC

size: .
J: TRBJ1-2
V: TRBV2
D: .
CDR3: CAGSEGQNYGYTF
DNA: TGTGCCGGCAGTGAAGGCCAGAACTATGGCTACACCTTC

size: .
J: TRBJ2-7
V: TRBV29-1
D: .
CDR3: CSAGTPGGSEQYF
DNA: TGCAGCGCGGGGACACCCGGAGGGTCCGAGCAGTACTTC